This TCR beta chain originates from a study of cytomegalovirus exposure and HLA in healthy donors. The PCR made use of 60 Vbeta and 13 Jbeta primers. Profiled with immunoSEQ multiplex PCR; TCRdb holds only in-frame clones, not every one. The table lists 120,000 to 150,000 clones, roughly 73% of them singletons, with about 3% in the top ten. Concerning this clone itself: Antigen specificity is unknown.

Study conclusions and caveats: A later analysis showed TCR association rates differing by HLA locus, peaking at DRB1 and lowest at HLA-C.

The specimen sequenced was PBMCs. This receptor was obtained from a man aged 40-49 years in good health and CMV-seronegative.

The CDR3 DNA sequence: TGTGCCAGCAGCGTCGGACAGCTAGACTCTGGAAACACCATATATTTT. Translating it yields CASSVGQLDSGNTIYF. This chain connects TRBV9 to TRBJ1-3; a weak D match, TRBD1 (6 bases). Per the germline V gene, CDR1 is SGDLS and CDR2 is YYNGEE. V was pared by 2 bases and J by 0 bases, with 12 bases between. The CDR3 consists of 16 residues.